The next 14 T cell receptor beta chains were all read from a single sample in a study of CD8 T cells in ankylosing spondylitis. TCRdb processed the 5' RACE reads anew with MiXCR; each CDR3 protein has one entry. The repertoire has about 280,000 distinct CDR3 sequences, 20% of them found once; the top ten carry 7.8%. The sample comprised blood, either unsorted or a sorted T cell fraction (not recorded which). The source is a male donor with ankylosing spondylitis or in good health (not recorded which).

The CDR3 is CSALGARTAYNSPLHF. The DNA for the CDR3 is TGCAGTGCCCTGGGGGCGCGGACAGCCTATAATTCACCCCTCCACTTT. The gene calls are TRBV20-1 and TRBJ1-6; possible D gene TRBD1, 6 bases. Trimming pared 6 bases from V and 2 bases from J, leaving 17 bases between. Germline assignment: CDR1 DFQATT and CDR2 SNEGSKA (reference sequence). This CDR3 region has 16 residues.

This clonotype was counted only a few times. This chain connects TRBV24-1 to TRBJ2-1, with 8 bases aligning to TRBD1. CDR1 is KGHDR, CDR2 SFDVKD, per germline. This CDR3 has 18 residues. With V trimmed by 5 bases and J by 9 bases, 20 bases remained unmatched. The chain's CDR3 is CATSVATGDGSYPGEQFF. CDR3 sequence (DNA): TGTGCCACCAGTGTTGCGACAGGGGATGGGTCTTATCCCGGTGAGCAGTTCTTC.

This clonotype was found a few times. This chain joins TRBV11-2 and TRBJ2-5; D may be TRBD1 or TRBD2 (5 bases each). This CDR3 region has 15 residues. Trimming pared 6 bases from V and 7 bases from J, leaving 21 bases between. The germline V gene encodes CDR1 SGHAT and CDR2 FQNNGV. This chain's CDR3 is CASREEDSSSRTQYF. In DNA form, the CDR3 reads TGTGCCAGCAGGGAGGAAGACAGTAGTAGTAGGACCCAGTACTTC.

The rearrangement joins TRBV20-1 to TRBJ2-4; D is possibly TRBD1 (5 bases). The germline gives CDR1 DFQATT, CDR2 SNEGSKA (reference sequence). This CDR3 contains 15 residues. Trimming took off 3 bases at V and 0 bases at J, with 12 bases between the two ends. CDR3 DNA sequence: TGCAGTGCTAGTATGCTGGGGCTAGCCAAAAACATTCAGTACTTC. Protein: CSASMLGLAKNIQYF.

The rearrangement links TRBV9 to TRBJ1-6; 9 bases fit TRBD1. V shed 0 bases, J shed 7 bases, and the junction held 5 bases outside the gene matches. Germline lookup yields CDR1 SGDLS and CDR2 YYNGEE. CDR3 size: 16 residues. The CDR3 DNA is TGTGCCAGCAGCGTAGCGTCGGGACAGGGAAATTCACCCCTCCACTTT. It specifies CASSVASGQGNSPLHF.

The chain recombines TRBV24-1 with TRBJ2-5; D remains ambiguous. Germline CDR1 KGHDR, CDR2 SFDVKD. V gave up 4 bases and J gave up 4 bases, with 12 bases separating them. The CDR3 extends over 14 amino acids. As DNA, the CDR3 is TGTGCCACCAGTGACCCTACTGGCGGAGAGACCCAGTACTTC. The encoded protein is CATSDPTGGETQYF.

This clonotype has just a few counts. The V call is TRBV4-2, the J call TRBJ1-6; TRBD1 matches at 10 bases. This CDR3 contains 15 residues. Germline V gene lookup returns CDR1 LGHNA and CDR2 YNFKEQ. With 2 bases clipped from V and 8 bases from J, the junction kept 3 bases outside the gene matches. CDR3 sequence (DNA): TGTGCCAGCAGCCAACGGGACAGGGGAGATTCACCCCTCCACTTT. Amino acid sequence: CASSQRDRGDSPLHF.

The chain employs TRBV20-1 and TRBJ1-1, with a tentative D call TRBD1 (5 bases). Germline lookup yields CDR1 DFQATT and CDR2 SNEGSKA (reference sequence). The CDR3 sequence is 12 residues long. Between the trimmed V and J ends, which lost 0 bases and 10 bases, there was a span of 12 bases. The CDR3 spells CSAREVQVGAFF. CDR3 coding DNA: TGCAGTGCTAGAGAAGTACAGGTTGGAGCTTTCTTT.

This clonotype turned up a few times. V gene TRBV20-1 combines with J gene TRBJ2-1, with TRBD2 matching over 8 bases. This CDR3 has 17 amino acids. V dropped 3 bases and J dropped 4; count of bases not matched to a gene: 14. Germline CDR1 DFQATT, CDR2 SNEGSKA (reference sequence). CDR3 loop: CSARTPDETSVYNEQFF. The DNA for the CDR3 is TGCAGTGCTAGGACCCCGGACGAGACTAGCGTGTACAATGAGCAGTTCTTC.

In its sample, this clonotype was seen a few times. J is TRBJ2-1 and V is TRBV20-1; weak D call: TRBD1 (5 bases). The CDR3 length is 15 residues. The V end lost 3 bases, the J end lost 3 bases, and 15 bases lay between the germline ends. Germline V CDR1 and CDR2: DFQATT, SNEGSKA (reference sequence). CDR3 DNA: TGCAGTGCTAGCTGGGGCCGTCTGGACTACAATGAGCAGTTCTTC. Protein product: CSASWGRLDYNEQFF.

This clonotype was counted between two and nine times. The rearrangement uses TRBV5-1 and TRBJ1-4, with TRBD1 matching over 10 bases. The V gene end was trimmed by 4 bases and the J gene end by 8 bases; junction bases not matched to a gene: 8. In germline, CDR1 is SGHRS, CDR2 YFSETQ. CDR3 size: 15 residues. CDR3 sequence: CASSRSTGGDEKLFF. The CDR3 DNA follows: TGCGCCAGCAGCAGATCGACAGGGGGCGACGAAAAACTGTTTTTT.

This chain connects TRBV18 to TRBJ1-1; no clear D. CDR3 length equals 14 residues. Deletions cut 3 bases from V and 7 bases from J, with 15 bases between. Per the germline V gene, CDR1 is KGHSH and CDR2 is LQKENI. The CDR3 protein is CASSPQADGNEAFF. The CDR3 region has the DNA TGTGCCAGCTCACCGCAAGCGGACGGAAATGAAGCTTTCTTT. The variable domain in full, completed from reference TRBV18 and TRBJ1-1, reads NAGVMQNPRHLVRRRGQEARLRCSPMKGHSHVYWYRQLPEEGLKFMVYLQKENIIDESGMPKERFSAEFPKEGPSILRIQQVVRGDSAAYFCASSPQADGNEAFFGQGTRLTVV.

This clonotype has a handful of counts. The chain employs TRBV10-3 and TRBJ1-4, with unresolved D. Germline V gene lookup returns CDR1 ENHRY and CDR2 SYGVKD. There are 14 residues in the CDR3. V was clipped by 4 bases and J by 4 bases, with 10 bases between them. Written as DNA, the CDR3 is TGTGCCATCAGTGGCGGTGGGGTTAATGAAAAACTGTTTTTT. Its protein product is CAISGGGVNEKLFF.

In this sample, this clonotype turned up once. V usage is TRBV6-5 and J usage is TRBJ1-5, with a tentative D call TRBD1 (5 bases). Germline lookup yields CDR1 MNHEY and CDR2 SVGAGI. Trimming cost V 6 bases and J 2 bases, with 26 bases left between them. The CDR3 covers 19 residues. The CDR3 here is CASRLLGGGGISGNQPQHF. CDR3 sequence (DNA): TGTGCCAGCAGACTACTCGGCGGGGGAGGGATTTCGGGCAATCAGCCCCAGCATTTT.